This passage covers 9 T cell receptor beta chains from one sample sequenced in a study of blood T cell repertoires in COVID-19. TCRdb's copy holds only in-frame clones and misses some; the assay was immunoSEQ multiplex PCR. Here the sample spans over 120,000 clones, about 76% being singletons. Sequencing used peripheral blood. The receptor set was obtained from a human donor in a cohort sampled during active COVID-19.

The V gene is TRBV9, the J gene TRBJ2-7; 9 positions match TRBD1. Germline lookup yields CDR1 SGDLS and CDR2 YYNGEE. Unmatched junction bases numbered 2, after V lost 5 bases and J lost 2 bases. This CDR3 spans 13 amino acids. The CDR3, as DNA: TGTGCCAGCAGTAGGACAGGGGCCTACGAGCAGTACTTC. The encoded protein is CASSRTGAYEQYF.

The rearrangement uses TRBV9 and TRBJ2-6, with 11 bases lining up with TRBD1. This CDR3 is built from 18 residues. CDR1 SGDLS and CDR2 YYNGEE come from the germline V gene. Trimming at V came to 0 bases and at J to 0 bases, leaving 2 bases not matched to a gene. CDR3 sequence: CASSVGDRGNSGANVLTF. The DNA of the CDR3 is TGTGCCAGCAGCGTAGGGGACAGGGGGAACTCTGGGGCCAACGTCCTGACTTTC.

V gene TRBV29-1 combines with J gene TRBJ1-4; no clear D gene. Germline CDR1 and CDR2: SQVTM and ANQGSEA. Trimming removed 2 bases from V and 5 bases from J, with 6 bases in between. The CDR3 is 12 amino acids. The chain's CDR3 is CSVESANEKLFF. CDR3 DNA sequence: TGCAGCGTTGAATCAGCGAATGAAAAACTGTTTTTT.

The rearrangement links TRBV3-1 (or the pseudogene TRBV3-2) to TRBJ2-7; 9 positions match TRBD2. Germline V CDR1 and CDR2: LGHDT, YNNKEL (reference sequence). This CDR3 spans 16 amino acids. V lost 3 bases and J lost 4; bases outside the gene matches: 10. The CDR3 coding sequence is TGTGCCAGCAGCCAGTTGGGTAGCGGGAGCTCTTACGAGCAGTACTTC. Translating gives CASSQLGSGSSYEQYF.

This clone was observed a single time. The chain uses TRBV6-5 and TRBJ2-2, with 10 bases aligning to TRBD2. Germline V gene lookup returns CDR1 MNHEY and CDR2 SVGAGI. There are 15 residues in the CDR3. With 7 bases clipped from V and 5 bases from J, the junction kept 7 bases outside the gene matches. The CDR3 sequence is CASTPGTSVTGELFF. CDR3 in DNA: TGTGCCAGCACGCCCGGGACTAGCGTAACCGGGGAGCTGTTTTTT.

This chain uses TRBV29-1 with TRBJ2-5; 8 bases fit TRBD1. Germline lookup yields CDR1 SQVTM and CDR2 ANQGSEA. V gave up 4 bases and J gave up 2 bases; unmatched junction bases: 9. The CDR3 contains 15 residues. CDR3 region: CSVVPGQGSQETQYF. CDR3 bases: TGCAGCGTTGTTCCCGGACAGGGTTCACAAGAGACCCAGTACTTC.

The chain employs TRBV7-8 and TRBJ1-5, with TRBD1 identical over 8 bases. Germline CDR1 reads SGHVS; CDR2 reads FQNEAQ. Losses at the gene ends were 9 bases for V and 9 bases for J; bases not matched to a gene: 10. The CDR3 runs 13 residues. The CDR3 protein is CASNTGGGGPQHF. CDR3 coding DNA: TGTGCCAGTAACACAGGGGGTGGGGGGCCCCAGCATTTT.

V usage is TRBV20-1 and J usage is TRBJ2-5; possible D gene TRBD2, 5 bases. CDR3 length: 10 residues. Germline V lookup: CDR1 DFQATT, CDR2 SNEGSKA (reference sequence). V lost 6 bases, J lost 7 bases, and 9 bases lay in between. CDR3 DNA sequence: TGCAGTGCCTCCCGGGGGACCCAGTACTTC. Amino acid sequence: CSASRGTQYF.

A single count supports this clone. Other DNA sequences in the sample encode the same CDR3. V gene TRBV5-1 combines with J gene TRBJ1-1; D might be TRBD1 (5 bases). The CDR3 is made up of 13 amino acids. Germline V gene sequence: CDR1 SGHRS, CDR2 YFSETQ. V shed 5 bases and J shed 1 base, with 9 bases lying between them. The CDR3 reads CASSSQGNTEAFF. The CDR3 DNA sequence: TGCGCCAGCAGTAGTCAGGGGAACACTGAAGCTTTCTTT.